Shown below are 27 T cell receptor beta chains from a single sample sequenced in a study of T cells in Graves' hyperthyroidism and ophthalmopathy. The investigators amplified TCR beta CDR3 regions from RNA transcripts. First-round RT-PCR with HTBI primers amplified the TCR CDR3 region. TCRdb processed the multiplex PCR reads anew with MiXCR; each CDR3 protein has one entry. The top ten hold roughly 7% of the sample, which has about 590,000 distinct CDR3 sequences, 12% to 15% seen once. Specimen: blood. All receptors come from a woman aged 18 to 35 with Graves' ophthalmopathy.

The chain joins TRBV20-1 to TRBJ2-7, with D perhaps TRBD1 (6 bases). This CDR3 spans 13 amino acids. The germline V and J ends were trimmed by 7 bases and 3 bases, with 16 bases remaining between them. Germline V lookup: CDR1 DFQATT, CDR2 SNEGSKA (reference sequence). The CDR3 region has the DNA TGCAGTGGGGCCCGGGACATCGTCTACGAGCAGTACTTC. As protein: CSGARDIVYEQYF.

This clonotype was counted between two and nine times. The V and J genes are TRBV11-2 and TRBJ1-2; D gene unclear. The CDR3 is made up of 16 amino acids. V lost 3 bases, J lost 4 bases, and 18 bases lay in between. Germline V lookup: CDR1 SGHAT, CDR2 FQNNGV. The CDR3 region is CASSFPSGPRSYGYTF. As DNA, the CDR3 is TGTGCCAGCAGCTTCCCGTCGGGTCCCCGAAGCTATGGCTACACCTTC.

This clonotype was counted many times. V is TRBV30 and J is TRBJ2-2; tentative D call: TRBD2 (6 bases). V lost 7 bases to trimming and J lost 9 bases, with 21 bases between them. Per the germline V gene, CDR1 is GTSNPN and CDR2 is SVGIG (reference sequence). This CDR3 is 14 amino acids long. The chain's CDR3 is CASPRAGGTRELFF. CDR3 bases: TGTGCCTCTCCGAGGGCCGGGGGAACCCGGGAGCTGTTTTTT. Complete variable domain (other parts from reference TRBV30 and TRBJ2-2): SQTIHQWPATLVQPVGSPLSLECTVEGTSNPNLYWYRQAAGRGLQLLFYSVGIGQISSEVPQNLSASRPQDRQFILSSKKLLLSDSGFYLCASPRAGGTRELFFGEGSRLTVL.

This chain links TRBV5-1 with TRBJ1-5; TRBD1 agrees at 9 bases. Germline-derived CDR1 and CDR2 are SGHRS and YFSETQ. The CDR3 is 15 amino acids. V trimming: 4 bases; J trimming: 7 bases; junction bases outside the gene matches: 9. The CDR3 DNA reads as TGCGCCAGCAGCGAGGGACAGGGTTTTGGGCAGCCCCAGCATTTT. Translating gives CASSEGQGFGQPQHF.

This clonotype was seen ten or more times. V is TRBV5-1 and J is TRBJ1-2, with D maybe TRBD1 (6 bases). V lost 0 bases and J 9 bases, leaving 15 bases between the germline ends. The germline V gene has CDR1 SGHRS and CDR2 YFSETQ. The CDR3 is 14 amino acids. The CDR3 reads CASSLEGVGESYTF. The CDR3 DNA sequence: TGCGCCAGCAGCTTGGAGGGGGTTGGAGAAAGCTACACCTTC.

This sequence joins TRBV20-1 and TRBJ2-1; D is unresolved. Looked up from germline, CDR1 is DFQATT and CDR2 is SNEGSKA (reference sequence). The CDR3 has 11 amino acids. V was shortened by 3 bases and J by 7 bases, with 7 bases between the two germline ends. The CDR3 bases are TGCAGTGCTAGCCCCGGGAATGAGCAGTTCTTC. This encodes CSASPGNEQFF.

At least ten counts were recorded for this clonotype. This chain joins TRBV20-1 and TRBJ2-3; 15 bases align to TRBD2. The J segment lost 4 bases and the V segment lost 3 bases, leaving 11 bases of the junction unmatched. The germline gives CDR1 DFQATT, CDR2 SNEGSKA (reference sequence). The CDR3 has 18 residues. The CDR3 bases are TGCAGTGCTAGGGGGACTAGCGGGAGGTTGTCCCCCCCAGATACGCAGTATTTT. Translating it yields CSARGTSGRLSPPDTQYF.

This chain connects TRBV24-1 to TRBJ2-6, with TRBD1 identical over 8 bases. The CDR3 consists of 17 residues. V shed 5 bases, J shed 0 bases, and the junction held 5 bases outside the gene matches. CDR1 and CDR2 from the germline V gene are KGHDR and SFDVKD. The CDR3 sequence is CATSAWDRSSGANVLTF. The DNA of the CDR3 is TGTGCCACCAGTGCCTGGGACAGGAGCTCTGGGGCCAACGTCCTGACTTTC.

This clonotype was recorded at least ten times. The V and J genes are TRBV28 and TRBJ2-7, with 12 bases identical to TRBD1. This CDR3 comprises 16 residues. CDR1 and CDR2 (germline): MDHEN, SYDVKM. V shed 9 bases, J shed 4 bases, and the junction held 13 bases outside the gene matches. CDR3 in amino acids: CASRRGGGQGAYEQYF. In DNA form, the CDR3 reads TGTGCCAGTAGAAGAGGGGGGGGACAGGGGGCTTACGAGCAGTACTTC. Complete variable domain (other parts from reference TRBV28 and TRBJ2-7): DVKVTQSSRYLVKRTGEKVFLECVQDMDHENMFWYRQDPGLGLRLIYFSYDVKMKEKGDIPEGYSVSREKKERFSLILESASTNQTSMYLCASRRGGGQGAYEQYFGPGTRLTVT.

The chain joins TRBV28 to TRBJ2-7; D gene ambiguous. The CDR3 runs to 13 residues. The germline CDR1 and CDR2 sequences are MDHEN and SYDVKM. The ends were cut back, 10 bases at V and 0 bases at J, with 13 bases in the middle. CDR3: CATRSLSSYEQYF. DNA for the CDR3: TGTGCCACCCGTTCCCTAAGCTCCTACGAGCAGTACTTC.

This clonotype was found a few times. V gene TRBV19 combines with J gene TRBJ1-5; D not resolved. Looked up from germline, CDR1 is LNHDA and CDR2 is SQIVND (reference sequence). With 7 bases removed from V and 2 bases from J, the gap between germline ends came to 21 bases. The CDR3 is made up of 17 amino acids. The DNA for the CDR3 is TGTGCCAGTACCCTCGTGGGAGGCCCTCTTCGCAATCAGCCCCAGCATTTT. It yields the protein CASTLVGGPLRNQPQHF.

At least ten counts were recorded for this clonotype. CDR3 nucleotide sequence: TGTGCCAGCAGTCCTCACGTGAACTATGGCTACACCTTC. This translates into CASSPHVNYGYTF. The rearrangement joins TRBV6-1 to TRBJ1-2; D is unclear. The CDR3 consists of 13 residues. V was clipped by 5 bases and J by 2 bases, with 9 bases between them. The germline CDR1 and CDR2 sequences are MNHNS and SASEGT.

The chain links TRBV9 to TRBJ1-3; tentative D call: TRBD1 (5 bases). CDR1 is SGDLS and CDR2 is YYNGEE in the germline V gene. The V and J ends lost 3 bases and 2 bases respectively, with 15 bases between them. The CDR3 runs to 16 residues. The CDR3 here is CASSARGVWTGNTIYF. CDR3 DNA sequence: TGTGCCAGCAGCGCCCGGGGGGTCTGGACTGGAAACACCATATATTTT.

This clonotype has just a few counts. V usage is TRBV7-2 and J usage is TRBJ1-5; tentative D call: TRBD1 (6 bases). The V gene lost 1 base and the J gene lost 11 bases, with 21 bases spanning the gap. Germline CDR1 reads SGHTA; CDR2 reads FQGNSA. The CDR3 is made up of 16 amino acids. In DNA form, the CDR3 reads TGTGCCAGCAGCTTAGGGGGCGGGGGGCAGGCATGGGCCCAGCATTTT. This encodes CASSLGGGGQAWAQHF.

This clonotype was seen ten or more times. This sequence joins TRBV28 and TRBJ1-6; D may be TRBD1 (5 bases). There are 11 residues in the CDR3. V was trimmed by 9 bases and J by 8 bases, leaving 8 bases between them. Germline V gene data show CDR1 as MDHEN and CDR2 as SYDVKM. DNA for the CDR3: TGTGCCAGTCAGGGCGATTCACCCCTCCACTTT. Its protein product is CASQGDSPLHF.

This clonotype was counted between two and nine times. The gene calls are TRBV29-1 and TRBJ2-1; maybe TRBD2 (6 bases). Germline V lookup: CDR1 SQVTM, CDR2 ANQGSEA. V lost 4 bases and J 0 bases, leaving 13 bases between the germline ends. This CDR3 region has 15 residues. In nucleotides, the CDR3 is TGCAGCGTTGGGCTGCTAGCGAGCTCCTACAATGAGCAGTTCTTC. It codes for CSVGLLASSYNEQFF.

This clonotype was recorded a few times. The chain employs TRBV9 and TRBJ1-3; 7 bases align to TRBD1. Germline V gene sequence: CDR1 SGDLS, CDR2 YYNGEE. J gave up 0 bases and V 2 bases, and 5 bases lay outside the gene matches. The CDR3 is made up of 16 amino acids. Here the CDR3 reads CASSVVQGFSGNTIYF. DNA of the CDR3: TGTGCCAGCAGCGTCGTACAGGGGTTCTCTGGAAACACCATATATTTT.

The table lists this clonotype with a few counts. This CDR3 is CASSVAAGGRADTQYF. In DNA, the CDR3 is TGTGCCAGCAGCGTAGCGGCGGGAGGGAGGGCAGATACGCAGTATTTT. V and J are TRBV9 and TRBJ2-3, with 9 bases that match TRBD2. Per germline, CDR1 SGDLS and CDR2 YYNGEE. The CDR3 sequence is 16 residues long. After removal of 0 bases from V and 4 bases from J, the junction contained 6 bases not matched to a gene.

This clonotype was seen ten or more times. The CDR3 loop reads CASSLLAGLAGVTAFPGELFF. CDR3 DNA: TGTGCCAGCAGCTTACTGGCGGGACTAGCGGGAGTTACGGCGTTTCCCGGGGAGCTGTTTTTT. The chain joins TRBV11-3 to TRBJ2-2; 14 bases line up with TRBD2. Germline-derived CDR1 and CDR2 are SGHNT and YENEEA. CDR3 length: 21 amino acids. The V segment lost 2 bases and the J segment 6 bases; nucleotides outside the gene matches: 17.

This clonotype was seen many times. The chain joins TRBV12-3 or TRBV12-4 to TRBJ2-7; no clear D. Between the trimmed V and J ends, which lost 3 bases and 0 bases, there was a span of 9 bases. The CDR3 runs to 14 residues. The CDR3, as DNA: TGTGCCAGCAGTTTCCCCCCGAGCTCCTACGAGCAGTACTTC. Its translation is CASSFPPSSYEQYF.

This chain uses TRBV12-3 or TRBV12-4 with TRBJ2-7; 11 bases agree with TRBD1. This CDR3 is 15 amino acids long. The junction had 3 bases not matched to a gene; V was cut back by 0 bases and J by 5 bases. The CDR3 is CASSLARTGGDEQYF. The CDR3 DNA reads as TGTGCCAGCAGTTTAGCGCGGACAGGGGGCGACGAGCAGTACTTC.

The chain recombines TRBV7-2 with TRBJ1-3; D remains ambiguous. Germline-derived CDR1 and CDR2 are SGHTA and FQGNSA. The germline V and J ends were trimmed by 1 base and 7 bases, with 8 bases remaining between them. The CDR3 consists of 13 residues. Written as DNA, the CDR3 is TGTGCCAGCAGCTTAGAGAGGGCGAACACCATATATTTT. It encodes CASSLERANTIYF.

This clonotype occurred many times. The rearrangement joins TRBV30 to TRBJ2-1; D not certain. V lost 0 bases to trimming and J lost 3 bases, with 12 bases between them. The CDR3 length is 15 residues. CDR1 GTSNPN and CDR2 SVGIG come from the germline V gene (reference sequence). The CDR3 here is CAWSVKVGVYNEQFF. As DNA, the CDR3 is TGTGCCTGGAGTGTAAAGGTGGGCGTCTACAATGAGCAGTTCTTC.

This clonotype was recorded a few times. The chain joins TRBV7-9 to TRBJ2-1; TRBD2 is a possible D gene (6 bases). Germline V gene sequence: CDR1 SEHNR, CDR2 FQNEAQ (reference sequence). V lost 6 bases and J 4 bases, leaving 22 bases between the germline ends. This CDR3 has 17 residues. The chain's CDR3 is CASRPPTGSREYNEQFF. The DNA of the CDR3 is TGTGCCAGCAGGCCCCCCACCGGCAGCCGGGAGTACAATGAGCAGTTCTTC.

The chain combines TRBV6-5 with TRBJ2-1; 7 nucleotides match TRBD1. From germline, CDR1 is MNHEY and CDR2 SVGAGI. V lost 2 bases to trimming and J lost 4 bases; unmatched junction nucleotides: 20. The CDR3 covers 20 residues. The CDR3 loop reads CASSYRTSFSRQGPYNEQFF. CDR3 nucleotides: TGTGCCAGCAGTTACCGTACGTCGTTTAGTCGACAGGGACCTTACAATGAGCAGTTCTTC.

This clonotype was counted at least ten times. The chain employs TRBV28 and TRBJ1-2; 8 bases agree with TRBD1. J was trimmed by 3 bases and V by 7 bases; bases with no gene match: 7. CDR1 and CDR2 from the germline V gene are MDHEN and SYDVKM. This CDR3 has 14 residues. The CDR3 DNA is TGTGCCAGCATCCTTCAGGGGGCTCACTATGGCTACACCTTC. This encodes CASILQGAHYGYTF.

At least ten counts were recorded for this clonotype. V usage is TRBV18 and J usage is TRBJ1-3, with D possibly matching TRBD1 (6 bases). CDR3 length: 15 residues. With 8 bases removed from V and 2 bases from J, the gap between germline ends came to 16 bases. CDR1 is KGHSH and CDR2 is LQKENI in the germline V gene. Here the CDR3 reads CASTDPGDPGNTIYF. Written as DNA, the CDR3 is TGTGCCAGCACCGATCCAGGGGACCCTGGAAACACCATATATTTT.